These 5 T cell receptor beta chains came from one sample sequenced in a study of breast tumors, draining lymph nodes, adjacent tissues. Axillary draining lymph nodes of breast cancer patients supplied the node samples. MiXCR was run by TCRdb on the multiplex PCR reads, yielding one entry per CDR3 protein. The repertoire consists of 85,000 to 130,000 distinct CDR3 sequences, with 21% occurring once and the leading ten covering less than 1.5%. The source material was axillary lymph node tissue. The receptors shown here come from a female donor with breast cancer. Some clones in this sample may be carry-over from other donors' samples.

A remark on this clonotype: This may stem from a read error, because a much larger clone lies one nucleotide away. CDR3 sequence: CASSKQGLAYEQYF. The CDR3 DNA reads TGTGCCAGCAGCAAACAGGGGTTAGCCTACGAGCAGTACTTC. The chain joins TRBV7-2 to TRBJ2-7; 7 nucleotides agree with TRBD1. Losses at the gene ends were 5 bases for V and 2 bases for J; bases not matched to a gene: 6. CDR3 length: 14 amino acids. The germline V gene has CDR1 SGHTA and CDR2 FQGNSA.

This clonotype was counted at least ten times. The V gene is TRBV7-9, the J gene TRBJ1-2; D is ambiguous. The germline V gene encodes CDR1 SEHNR and CDR2 FQNEAQ (reference sequence). V lost 5 bases and J 1 base, leaving 11 bases between the germline ends. The length of the CDR3 is 14 residues. The CDR3: CASSPRVLNYGYTF. CDR3 sequence (DNA): TGTGCCAGCAGCCCCCGGGTCCTTAACTATGGCTACACCTTC.

In its sample, this clonotype was seen many times. The chain combines TRBV20-1 with TRBJ1-6, with TRBD1 matching 10 bases. Trimming took 1 base from V and 3 from J; bases not matched to a gene: 6. CDR3 size: 17 residues. Germline-derived CDR1 and CDR2 are DFQATT and SNEGSKA (reference sequence). CDR3 sequence: CSARGDRGFNYNSPLHF. CDR3 DNA: TGCAGTGCTAGAGGGGACAGGGGTTTTAACTATAATTCACCCCTCCACTTT.

This clonotype showed up many times. The rearrangement joins TRBV12-3 or TRBV12-4 to TRBJ2-1; 7 bases fit TRBD2. V was pared by 6 bases and J by 4 bases, with 3 bases of the junction left unmatched. The length of the CDR3 is 13 residues. This CDR3 is CASSGGWYNEQFF. CDR3 in DNA: TGTGCCAGCAGCGGGGGGTGGTACAATGAGCAGTTCTTC.

By frequency in the sample, this clonotype is medium-sized. This sequence joins TRBV20-1 and TRBJ1-2; no reliable D call. Trimming took off 5 bases at V and 4 bases at J, with 8 bases between the two ends. Germline V gene lookup returns CDR1 DFQATT and CDR2 SNEGSKA (reference sequence). This CDR3 is 11 amino acids long. The CDR3: CSASQPYGYTF. CDR3 DNA: TGCAGTGCTTCCCAGCCCTATGGCTACACCTTC.